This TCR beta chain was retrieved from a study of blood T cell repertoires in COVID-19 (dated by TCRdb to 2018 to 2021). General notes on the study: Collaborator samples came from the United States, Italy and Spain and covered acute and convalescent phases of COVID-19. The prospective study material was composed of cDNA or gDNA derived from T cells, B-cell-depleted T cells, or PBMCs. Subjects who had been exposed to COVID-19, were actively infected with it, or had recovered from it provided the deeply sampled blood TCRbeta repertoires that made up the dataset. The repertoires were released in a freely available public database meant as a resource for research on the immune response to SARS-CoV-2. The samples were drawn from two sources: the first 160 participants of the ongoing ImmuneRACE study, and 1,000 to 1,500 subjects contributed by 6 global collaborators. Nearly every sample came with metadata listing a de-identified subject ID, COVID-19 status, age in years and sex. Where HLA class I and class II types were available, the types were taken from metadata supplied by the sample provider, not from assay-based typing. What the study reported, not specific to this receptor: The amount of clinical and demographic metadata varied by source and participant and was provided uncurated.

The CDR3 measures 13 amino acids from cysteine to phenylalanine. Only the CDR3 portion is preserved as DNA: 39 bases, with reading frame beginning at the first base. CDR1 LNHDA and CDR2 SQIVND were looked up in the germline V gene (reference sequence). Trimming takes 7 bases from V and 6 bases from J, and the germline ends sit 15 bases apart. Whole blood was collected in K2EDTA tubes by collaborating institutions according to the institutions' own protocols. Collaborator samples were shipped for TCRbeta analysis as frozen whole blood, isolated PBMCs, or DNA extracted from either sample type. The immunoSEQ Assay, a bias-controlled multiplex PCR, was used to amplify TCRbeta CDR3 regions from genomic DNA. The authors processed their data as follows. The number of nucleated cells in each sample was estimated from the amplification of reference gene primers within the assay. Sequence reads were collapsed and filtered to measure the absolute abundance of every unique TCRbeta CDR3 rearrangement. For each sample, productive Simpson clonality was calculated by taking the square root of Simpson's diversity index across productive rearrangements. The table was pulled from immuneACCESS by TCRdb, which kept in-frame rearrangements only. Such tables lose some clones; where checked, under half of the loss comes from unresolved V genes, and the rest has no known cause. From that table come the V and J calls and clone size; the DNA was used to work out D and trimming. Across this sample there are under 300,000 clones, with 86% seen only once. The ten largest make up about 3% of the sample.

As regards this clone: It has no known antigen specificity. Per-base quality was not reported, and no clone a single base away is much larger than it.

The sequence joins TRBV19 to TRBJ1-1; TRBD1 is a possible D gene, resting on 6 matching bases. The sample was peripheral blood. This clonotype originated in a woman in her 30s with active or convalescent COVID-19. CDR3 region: CASKNQGSSEAFF. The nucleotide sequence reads TGTGCCAGTAAGAACCAGGGGAGCTCTGAAGCTTTCTTT. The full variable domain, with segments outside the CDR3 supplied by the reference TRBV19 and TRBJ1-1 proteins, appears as DGGITQSPKYLFRKEGQNVTLSCEQNLNHDAMYWYRQDPGQGLRLIYYSQIVNDFQKGDIAEGYSVSREKKESFPLTVTSAQKNPTAFYLCASKNQGSSEAFFGQGTRLTVV.